Presented here are 12 T cell receptor beta chains from one specimen sequenced in a study of blood T cell repertoires in COVID-19. Profiled with immunoSEQ multiplex PCR; TCRdb holds only in-frame clones, not every one. The sample yields about 130,000 clones, roughly 83% seen once. The sequenced material came from peripheral blood. The receptors come from a woman older than 75 with acute or convalescent COVID-19.

The chain carries TRBV18 and TRBJ2-7; 11 nucleotides agree with TRBD1. This CDR3 contains 15 residues. With V trimmed by 3 bases and J by 2 bases, 3 bases remained unmatched. CDR1 KGHSH and CDR2 LQKENI come from the germline V gene. CDR3 amino acids: CASSPGTGGTYEQYF. In nucleotides, the CDR3 is TGTGCCAGCTCACCCGGGACAGGGGGTACCTACGAGCAGTACTTC.

V and J are TRBV7-3 and TRBJ2-2, with 9 bases aligning to TRBD1. The CDR3 has 18 residues. In germline, CDR1 is SGHTA, CDR2 FQGTGA. J gave up 3 bases and V 4 bases, and 12 bases lay outside the gene matches. CDR3 protein: CASSSRDRVGWDTGELFF. CDR3 DNA sequence: TGTGCCAGCAGCTCCCGGGACAGGGTCGGCTGGGACACCGGGGAGCTGTTTTTT.

The chain has TRBV5-1 and TRBJ1-1; 8 bases agree with TRBD1. With 3 bases clipped from V and 6 bases from J, the junction kept 7 bases outside the gene matches. This CDR3 region has 14 residues. Germline CDR1 reads SGHRS; CDR2 reads YFSETQ. This chain's CDR3 is CASSSSGQGPEAFF. The CDR3 DNA is TGCGCCAGCAGCTCGTCCGGACAGGGACCTGAAGCTTTCTTT. Filled out from reference TRBV5-1 and TRBJ1-1, the complete variable domain reads KAGVTQTPRYLIKTRGQQVTLSCSPISGHRSVSWYQQTPGQGLQFLFEYFSETQRNKGNFPGRFSGRQFSNSRSEMNVSTLELGDSALYLCASSSSGQGPEAFFGQGTRLTVV.

The gene calls are TRBV25-1 and TRBJ1-2; 8 positions match TRBD1. Germline V CDR1 and CDR2: MGHDK, SYGVNS. The ends lost 3 bases at V and 5 bases at J; junction bases unmatched: 11. The CDR3 runs to 16 residues. CDR3 protein: CASSEAPGQALYGYTF. Written as DNA, the CDR3 is TGTGCCAGCAGTGAGGCTCCGGGACAGGCCTTATATGGCTACACCTTC.

The rearrangement joins TRBV18 to TRBJ2-1; 9 nucleotides agree with TRBD2. Germline values: CDR1 KGHSH, CDR2 LQKENI. The trim removed 2 bases at V and 7 bases at J, leaving 15 bases unmatched. The length of the CDR3 is 18 residues. The CDR3 protein is CASSPKAVAGVVENEQFF. CDR3 nucleotides: TGTGCCAGCTCACCAAAAGCTGTAGCGGGGGTCGTCGAGAATGAGCAGTTCTTC.

This chain links TRBV4-1 with TRBJ1-2; D gene unclear. V was trimmed by 5 bases and J by 0 bases, leaving 7 bases between them. Per the germline V gene, CDR1 is MGHRA and CDR2 is YSYEKL. The CDR3 extends over 13 amino acids. CDR3 nucleotides: TGCGCCAGCAGCGAGGGAACTAACTATGGCTACACCTTC. Translation gives CASSEGTNYGYTF.

A remark on this clone: Given the absence of the conserved phenylalanine or tryptophan at the CDR3 end, a read error is likely. Because the CDR3's place on the DNA is in doubt, the DNA is left out and the CDR3 is given as listed by TCRdb. The V and J genes are TRBV10-3 and TRBJ2-3; the table calls TRBD2, which could not be checked here. Ends included, the CDR3 has 13 residues. Germline V gene data show CDR1 as ENHRY and CDR2 as SYGVKD. This chain's CDR3 is CATKELADTQYLL.

This clone was detected a few times. V usage is TRBV19 and J usage is TRBJ2-7; D remains ambiguous. The germline CDR1 and CDR2 sequences are LNHDA and SQIVND (reference sequence). This CDR3 has 16 residues. V gave up 4 bases and J gave up 9 bases, with 25 bases separating them. CDR3 amino acids: CASSTLVALRPEGQYF. The CDR3 DNA sequence: TGTGCCAGTAGTACCTTAGTAGCCCTCCGACCGGAAGGGCAGTACTTC.

On this clone: The same CDR3 can be traced to other DNA sequences in this sample. This chain joins TRBV18 and TRBJ2-3; 12 bases fit TRBD2. V dropped 6 bases and J dropped 6; count of bases not matched to a gene: 7. Germline CDR1 is KGHSH and CDR2 is LQKENI. The CDR3 totals 15 residues. CDR3 in amino acids: CASSSRTSGADTQYF. The CDR3 bases are TGTGCCAGCTCCTCCCGGACTAGCGGGGCGGATACGCAGTATTTT.

The chain joins TRBV11-2 to TRBJ2-4; 7 bases align to TRBD1. Germline CDR1 is SGHAT and CDR2 is FQNNGV. The CDR3 consists of 15 residues. V was pared by 6 bases and J by 8 bases, with 13 bases of the junction left unmatched. The CDR3 DNA reads TGTGCCAGCAGGACAAGACAGGGCCCAACGGACATTCAGTACTTC. It translates to CASRTRQGPTDIQYF.

The rearrangement links TRBV5-6 to TRBJ1-1, with unresolved D. The germline V gene has CDR1 SGHDT and CDR2 YYEEEE. CDR3 length: 14 amino acids. V was shortened by 4 bases and J by 1 base, with 11 bases between the two germline ends. The CDR3 reads CASSMDGWNTEAFF. As DNA, the CDR3 is TGTGCCAGCAGCATGGACGGTTGGAACACTGAAGCTTTCTTT.

The sample holds a few counts of this clone. V and J are TRBV23-1 and TRBJ2-5; 13 bases are a match to TRBD2. TRBV23-1 is annotated as an ORF whose role is uncertain. The V segment lost 3 bases and the J segment 1 base; nucleotides outside the gene matches: 8. The CDR3 sequence is 18 residues long. The CDR3 DNA reads TGCGCCAGCAGTCAGGTGGGACTAGCGGGGATATTCCAAGAGACCCAGTACTTC. It yields the protein CASSQVGLAGIFQETQYF.